This T cell receptor beta chain was obtained from a study of T-cell reconstitution after alpha-beta-depleted transplantation in children. Construction of the TCRbeta library involved unique molecular identifiers. TCRdb used MiXCR to reprocess the PCR reads, holding one entry per CDR3 protein. The table records about 47,000 distinct CDR3 sequences, 40% to 60% of them present only once. V was clipped by 7 bases and J by 4 bases; unmatched bases: 9. CDR1 is SQVTM, CDR2 ANQGSEA, per germline. CDR3 length: 13 residues. Findings and limits, study-wide: Surviving recipient cells, namely T cells and thymic progenitors, were the source of high day-60 TCRbeta diversity in some patients. After transplant, at about two months, alpha-beta T cells were reportedly derived from several hundred expanded graft clones. From newly produced T cells came most of the T-cell counts and diversity one year after transplant.

There are a few counts of this clonotype. Its antigen is currently unknown. The sequencing here drew on peripheral blood, taken before TCRalphabeta/CD19-depleted stem cell transplant. The receptor comes from a boy under three years old with SCID, due to receive a stem cell transplant. This chain links TRBV29-1 with TRBJ2-7; the match to TRBD1 covers 8 bases. The CDR3 is CSATQGARYEQYF. The CDR3 bases are TGCAGCGCAACGCAGGGGGCGCGATACGAGCAGTACTTC.